The rows below give T cell receptor beta chains drawn from one sample of a study of T-cell reconstitution after alpha-beta-depleted transplantation in children. Each CDR3 protein is one row after TCRdb ran MiXCR on the PCR reads. Found here are under 450,000 distinct CDR3 sequences, 13% of them singletons; the top ten hold around 4.5%. Sequences were derived from PBMCs, sampled from the stem cell graft. These receptors were taken from a human donor who donated a stem cell graft to a child with Fanconi anemia. Both conserved end residues are part of each CDR3. D genes are given only for firm matches. Where a row states a size, it is once, few, many or the class of an expanded clone; other rows omit it.

v_gene	abundance	d_gene	j_gene	CDR3aa	CDR3nt
TRBV5-1	few	NA	TRBJ1-1	CASRIEDTVRTEAFF	TGCGCCAGTAGGATCGAAGACACGGTAAGGACTGAAGCTTTCTTT
TRBV7-2	few	NA	TRBJ1-1	CASSLRNLRTGSAFF	TGTGCCAGCAGCTTACGCAATTTAAGGACTGGGTCGGCTTTCTTT
TRBV29-1	few	NA	TRBJ2-3	CSVEGLVSTDTQYF	TGCAGCGTTGAAGGACTAGTAAGCACAGATACGCAGTATTTT
TRBV20-1	many	NA	TRBJ1-2	CSARDRNTLYGYTF	TGCAGTGCTAGAGATAGAAACACCTTATATGGCTACACCTTC
TRBV7-2	NA	NA	TRBJ2-2	CASSLVGSSNTGELFF	TGTGCCAGCAGCTTAGTCGGCAGCTCGAACACCGGGGAGCTGTTTTTT
TRBV20-1	few	NA	TRBJ2-4	CSARWAENIQYF	TGCAGTGCTAGATGGGCGGAAAACATTCAGTACTTC
TRBV18	few	NA	TRBJ2-5	CASSPYVQETQYF	TGTGCCAGCTCACCATACGTCCAAGAGACCCAGTACTTC
TRBV29-1	NA	NA	TRBJ1-1	CSSKGGPNTEAFF	TGCAGCTCAAAGGGAGGGCCGAACACTGAAGCTTTCTTT
TRBV12-3/TRBV12-4	NA	NA	TRBJ1-5	CASSSTRPNSGPQHF	TGTGCCAGCAGTTCAACCAGGCCCAACAGTGGGCCCCAGCATTTT
TRBV5-1	many	NA	TRBJ2-1	CASSLDRGRALSSYNEQFF	TGCGCCAGCAGCTTGGATAGGGGTAGGGCCCTGAGCTCCTACAATGAGCAGTTCTTC
TRBV5-6	few	NA	TRBJ2-5	CASSLQPTETQYF	TGTGCCAGCAGCTTGCAGCCGACAGAGACCCAGTACTTC
TRBV4-2	once	NA	TRBJ2-1	CASSQDQLWGNEQFF	TGTGCCAGCAGCCAAGATCAACTATGGGGCAATGAGCAGTTCTTC
TRBV20-1	NA	TRBD2	TRBJ2-1	CSAGTSGGADNEQFF	TGCAGTGCTGGAACTAGCGGGGGGGCCGACAATGAGCAGTTCTTC
TRBV12-3/TRBV12-4	many	NA	TRBJ2-4	CASSLALTGKRYF	TGTGCCAGCAGTTTAGCTCTCACGGGAAAGAGGTACTTC
TRBV9	NA	TRBD2	TRBJ2-1	CASSFSRLAETDNEQFF	TGTGCCAGCAGCTTCAGTAGACTAGCGGAAACAGACAATGAGCAGTTCTTC
TRBV7-2	few	TRBD2	TRBJ2-5	CASSLQRGLQETQYF	TGTGCCAGCAGCTTACAGCGGGGTCTACAAGAGACCCAGTACTTC
TRBV29-1	NA	NA	TRBJ2-3	CSSSGGSTDTQYF	TGCAGCTCCTCCGGGGGTAGCACAGATACGCAGTATTTT
TRBV6-2/TRBV6-3	few	TRBD1	TRBJ1-2	CASSYSTGSGGYTF	TGTGCCAGCAGTTACTCGACAGGGTCGGGTGGCTACACCTTC